The present T cell receptor (beta chain) was sequenced within a study of cytotoxic CD8 clonotypes in ibrutinib-treated CLL. This CDR3 is 12 amino acids long. The germline V and J ends were trimmed by 4 bases and 7 bases, with 9 bases remaining between them. CDR1 is MGHRA and CDR2 is YSYEKL in the germline V gene. Target depth was 1 in 200,000 to 1 in 1 million T cells, about 10x per clonotype. TCRdb's table, derived via immunoSEQ multiplex PCR, lists solely in-frame clones and lacks some. The table shows 25,000 to 30,000 clones, with almost 85% occurring only once. The specimen comprised PBMCs, sampled after 24 months of ibrutinib treatment. The clonotype originates from a human donor with chronic lymphocytic leukemia. The chain is built from TRBV4-1 and TRBJ2-3; D gene uncertain. The CDR3 here is CASSPLSNTQYF. Here the CDR3 DNA reads TGCGCCAGCAGCCCTCTGTCGAATACGCAGTATTTT.